These 14 T cell receptor beta chains were sequenced from one sample in a study of control samples from healthy donors and cancer patients. The data were produced by immunoSEQ multiplex PCR, yet TCRdb's version contains in-frame clones alone and is incomplete. This sample has fewer than 200,000 clones, with 90% to 95% found just once. The sample comprised blood. These TCRs come from a man between 18 and 29 years old in good health.

With regard to this clone: At one end, the junction sequence differs from germline, possibly due to a read error. This chain joins TRBV5-4 and TRBJ2-1, with D possibly being TRBD1 or TRBD2 (5 bases each). Germline-derived CDR1 and CDR2 are SGHNT and YYREEE (reference sequence). This CDR3 comprises 14 residues. The CDR3 loop reads CASSLGPGLNEQFF. CDR3 sequence (DNA): TGTGCCAGCAGTTTGGGACCGGGGCTGAATGAGCAGTTCTTC. Supplemented by reference TRBV5-4 and TRBJ2-1, the full variable domain reads ETGVTQSPTHLIKTRGQQVTLRCSSQSGHNTVSWYQQALGQGPQFIFQYYREEENGRGNFPPRFSGLQFPNYSSELNVNALELDDSALYLCASSLGPGLNEQFFGPGTRLTVL.

CDR3 sequence (DNA): TGTGCCAGTATGGGACAGGGTCACTACAATGAGCAGTTCTTC. It specifies CASMGQGHYNEQFF. The chain employs TRBV19 and TRBJ2-1; 9 nucleotides line up with TRBD1. In germline, CDR1 is LNHDA, CDR2 SQIVND (reference sequence). The CDR3 is made up of 14 amino acids. V was clipped by 7 bases and J by 3 bases; unmatched bases: 4.

The rearrangement joins TRBV30 to TRBJ2-3, with D hard to call. In germline, CDR1 is GTSNPN, CDR2 SVGIG (reference sequence). The length of the CDR3 is 13 residues. V lost 3 bases and J 1 base, leaving 8 bases between the germline ends. CDR3 bases: TGTGCCTGGAGGCAGCGAGGCACAGATACGCAGTATTTT. Its protein is CAWRQRGTDTQYF.

This sequence joins TRBV2 and TRBJ1-3; D perhaps matches TRBD1 (6 bases). This CDR3 is 15 amino acids long. Germline CDR1 and CDR2: SNHLY and FYNNEI. Trimming left V 4 bases short and J 4 bases short, with 14 bases between. This CDR3 is CASSGGGAGGNTIYF. The CDR3, as DNA: TGTGCCAGCAGTGGTGGGGGCGCGGGAGGAAACACCATATATTTT.

This chain connects TRBV3-1 (or the pseudogene TRBV3-2) to TRBJ1-4; 10 bases fit TRBD1. Trimming took 3 bases from V and 0 from J; bases not matched to a gene: 7. There are 18 residues in the CDR3. Per germline, CDR1 LGHDT and CDR2 YNNKEL (reference sequence). CDR3 bases: TGTGCCAGCAGCCAGGTGGGACAGGGGCTAACAACTAATGAAAAACTGTTTTTT. It specifies CASSQVGQGLTTNEKLFF.

The chain links TRBV27 to TRBJ2-7; TRBD2 might be the D (6 bases). The germline V gene encodes CDR1 MNHEY and CDR2 SMNVEV (reference sequence). V lost 6 bases and J 7 bases, leaving 22 bases between the germline ends. CDR3 length equals 15 residues. Written as DNA, the CDR3 is TGTGCCAGCAGCACAAGGACGGACGGGAGAGGGGAGCAGTACTTC. Its protein is CASSTRTDGRGEQYF.

The gene calls are TRBV5-1 and TRBJ1-5, with a weak D call TRBD1 (6 bases). The CDR3 consists of 14 residues. Germline V CDR1 and CDR2: SGHRS, YFSETQ. Deletions cut 4 bases from V and 3 bases from J, with 11 bases between. CDR3 residues: CASSEQGSNQPQHF. CDR3 coding DNA: TGCGCCAGCAGCGAACAGGGTTCCAATCAGCCCCAGCATTTT.

The chain combines TRBV5-1 with TRBJ2-3, with D perhaps given as TRBD1 or TRBD2 (5 bases each). In germline, CDR1 is SGHRS, CDR2 YFSETQ. The ends were cut back, 4 bases at V and 0 bases at J, with 21 bases in the middle. The CDR3 contains 18 residues. DNA of the CDR3: TGCGCCAGCAGCCACAAACCGGGACCAAATTTTAGCACAGATACGCAGTATTTT. It codes for CASSHKPGPNFSTDTQYF. The whole variable domain, remainder taken from reference TRBV5-1 and TRBJ2-3, is KAGVTQTPRYLIKTRGQQVTLSCSPISGHRSVSWYQQTPGQGLQFLFEYFSETQRNKGNFPGRFSGRQFSNSRSEMNVSTLELGDSALYLCASSHKPGPNFSTDTQYFGPGTRLTVL.

This sequence joins TRBV19 and TRBJ2-4, with D tentatively TRBD1 or TRBD2 (7 bases each). Trimming pared 1 base from V and 8 bases from J, leaving 21 bases between. There are 17 residues in the CDR3. Germline CDR1 LNHDA, CDR2 SQIVND (reference sequence). Written as DNA, the CDR3 is TGTGCCAGTAGTATAGTCCCCAGGGGGGGGGCCCGGGACATTCAGTACTTC. Amino acids: CASSIVPRGGARDIQYF.

This rearrangement joins TRBV10-3 to TRBJ2-3; D might be TRBD1 (5 bases). The CDR3 totals 16 residues. Germline lookup yields CDR1 ENHRY and CDR2 SYGVKD. The ends were cut back, 10 bases at V and 0 bases at J, with 20 bases in the middle. The CDR3 is CATLRGQKSSTDTQYF. CDR3 sequence (DNA): TGTGCCACCCTAAGGGGCCAGAAATCTAGCACAGATACGCAGTATTTT.

The CDR3 here is CASSPDPTNGYTF. The CDR3, as DNA: TGTGCCAGCAGTCCGGACCCCACCAACGGCTACACCTTC. This chain joins TRBV6-6 and TRBJ1-2; D unclear. From germline, CDR1 is MNHNY and CDR2 SVGAGI (reference sequence). This CDR3 comprises 13 residues. Between the trimmed V and J ends, which lost 5 bases and 8 bases, there was a span of 15 bases.

The rearrangement links TRBV4-1 to TRBJ2-1; TRBD1 is a possible D gene (6 bases). Trimming stripped 4 bases from V and 3 bases from J, with 16 bases between. In germline, CDR1 is MGHRA, CDR2 YSYEKL. The length of the CDR3 is 16 residues. DNA of the CDR3: TGCGCCAGCAGCCTCAACCCGGGACACCTCTACAATGAGCAGTTCTTC. Protein: CASSLNPGHLYNEQFF.

This clone was seen a single time. V usage is TRBV9 and J usage is TRBJ2-3; D unresolved. CDR1 is SGDLS and CDR2 is YYNGEE in the germline V gene. V was clipped by 3 bases and J by 6 bases, with 11 bases between them. This CDR3 region has 13 residues. CDR3 residues: CASSGPSWDTQYF. Written as DNA, the CDR3 is TGTGCCAGCAGCGGCCCCTCGTGGGATACGCAGTATTTT.

The CDR3 here is CATSRDGGDPMNTEAFF. CDR3 DNA: TGTGCCACCAGCAGAGATGGTGGGGACCCCATGAACACTGAAGCTTTCTTT. The chain carries TRBV15 and TRBJ1-1; a possible D gene is TRBD1 (5 bases). From germline, CDR1 is LNHNV and CDR2 YYDKDF (reference sequence). V lost 0 bases to trimming and J lost 0 bases, with 14 bases between them. The CDR3 is 17 residues long.